This passage covers 32 T cell receptor beta chains from one sample sequenced in a study of cytomegalovirus exposure and HLA in healthy donors. Researchers ran the PCR with 60 Vbeta and 13 Jbeta primers. The protocol was immunoSEQ multiplex PCR, while the TCRdb copy is restricted to in-frame clones and leaves out a portion. The sample lists 200,000 or so clones; about 85% were seen once. The material sequenced was PBMCs. The source is a man aged 45-60 years in good health and CMV-seronegative.

The chain employs TRBV10-2 and TRBJ2-1, with a tentative D call TRBD1 (6 bases). The germline CDR1 and CDR2 sequences are WSHSY and SAAADI. The CDR3 has 12 amino acids. Trimming shortened V by 5 bases and J by 4 bases, and 6 bases separated the two germline ends. The CDR3 DNA is TGCGCCAGCAGTCAGGGGTACAATGAGCAGTTCTTC. Its protein is CASSQGYNEQFF.

This clone is a singleton in its sample. The V call is TRBV7-3, the J call TRBJ2-7, with D possibly matching TRBD2 (5 bases). V gave up 0 bases and J gave up 6 bases, with 9 bases separating them. The V gene's germline CDR1 is SGHTA and CDR2 FQGTGA. This CDR3 region has 13 residues. The CDR3 nucleotides are TGTGCCAGCAGCTTAACTGGAGGAGGCGAGCAGTACTTC. It codes for CASSLTGGGEQYF.

The V gene is TRBV6-1, the J gene TRBJ2-3; tentatively, D is TRBD2 (6 bases). The CDR3 extends over 15 amino acids. Trimming pared 5 bases from V and 2 bases from J, leaving 14 bases between. The germline V gene encodes CDR1 MNHNS and CDR2 SASEGT. CDR3 coding DNA: TGTGCCAGCAGTCCCCGGGACTTCCCCACAGATACGCAGTATTTT. This encodes CASSPRDFPTDTQYF.

The chain employs TRBV6-1 and TRBJ2-2; the D gene is possibly TRBD1 (6 bases). V was cut by 3 bases and J by 7 bases, with 12 bases left in between. CDR3 size: 14 residues. The germline V gene encodes CDR1 MNHNS and CDR2 SASEGT. In DNA form, the CDR3 reads TGTGCCAGCAGTGATTCAGGGGCTATCGGGGAGCTGTTTTTT. Protein sequence: CASSDSGAIGELFF.

The chain recombines TRBV6-5 with TRBJ2-1, with 11 bases fitting TRBD1. Germline V gene lookup returns CDR1 MNHEY and CDR2 SVGAGI. Germline trimming cut 10 bases from V and 7 bases from J; bases unmatched to any gene: 9. The CDR3 covers 14 residues. The DNA of the CDR3 is TGTGCCACCCCAGAAGGACAGGGGGCGAATGAGCAGTTCTTC. Its protein is CATPEGQGANEQFF.

The chain uses TRBV10-3 and TRBJ2-2; D is unclear. This CDR3 spans 16 amino acids. Germline CDR1 and CDR2: ENHRY and SYGVKD. V was clipped by 7 bases and J by 0 bases, with 15 bases between them. In DNA form, the CDR3 reads TGTGCCATCAAGCCGGAATGGAGCGCGAACACCGGGGAGCTGTTTTTT. It specifies CAIKPEWSANTGELFF.

The chain recombines TRBV5-1 with TRBJ2-1; tentative D call: TRBD2 (5 bases). This CDR3 comprises 13 residues. Germline CDR1 and CDR2: SGHRS and YFSETQ. V lost 0 bases, J lost 6 bases, and 7 bases lay in between. For the CDR3, the DNA is TGCGCCAGCAGCTTGGGGACTCGCAATGAGCAGTTCTTC. This sequence encodes CASSLGTRNEQFF.

The V and J genes are TRBV5-5 and TRBJ1-1, with no clear D. CDR1 SGHKS and CDR2 YYEKEE come from the germline V gene (reference sequence). This CDR3 is built from 13 residues. Trimming pared 4 bases from V and 1 base from J, leaving 8 bases between. The CDR3: CASSRDWNTEAFF. The DNA for the CDR3 is TGTGCCAGCAGCCGAGACTGGAACACTGAAGCTTTCTTT.

The gene calls are TRBV11-2 and TRBJ2-5; the D gene is possibly TRBD2 (5 bases). The CDR3 totals 14 residues. Trimming removed 5 bases from V and 2 bases from J, with 12 bases in between. Per germline, CDR1 SGHAT and CDR2 FQNNGV. CDR3 residues: CASSLSWEQETQYF. As DNA, the CDR3 is TGTGCCAGCAGCCTATCCTGGGAGCAAGAGACCCAGTACTTC.

J is TRBJ1-1 and V is TRBV6-1; D gene uncertain. The CDR3 runs to 9 residues. Germline lookup yields CDR1 MNHNS and CDR2 SASEGT. Trimming removed 3 bases from V and 10 bases from J, with 3 bases in between. The CDR3 loop is CASSDGAFF. The CDR3 nucleotides read TGTGCCAGCAGTGACGGAGCTTTCTTT.

The genes are TRBV6-5 and TRBJ2-7; the match to TRBD2 covers 10 bases. The CDR3 loop spans 15 amino acids. J lost 6 bases, V lost 2 bases, and 7 bases had no gene match. CDR1 and CDR2 from the germline V gene are MNHEY and SVGAGI. CDR3 bases: TGTGCCAGCAGTTACCAAACTGTAGCGGGGGGCGAGCAGTACTTC. It is translated as CASSYQTVAGGEQYF.

This rearrangement joins TRBV11-2 to TRBJ2-1, with a weak D call TRBD2 (5 bases). Germline CDR1 and CDR2: SGHAT and FQNNGV. Trimming pared 1 base from V and 5 bases from J, leaving 9 bases between. The CDR3 covers 14 residues. For the CDR3, the DNA is TGTGCCAGCAGCTTAGTAGCCGGGAACAATGAGCAGTTCTTC. Its translation is CASSLVAGNNEQFF. Supplemented by reference TRBV11-2 and TRBJ2-1, the full variable domain reads EAGVAQSPRYKIIEKRQSVAFWCNPISGHATLYWYQQILGQGPKLLIQFQNNGVVDDSQLPKDRFSAERLKGVDSTLKIQPAKLEDSAVYLCASSLVAGNNEQFFGPGTRLTVL.

This clone was seen a single time. V usage is TRBV5-1 and J usage is TRBJ1-5; tentative D call: TRBD1 (6 bases). Between the trimmed V and J ends, which lost 6 bases and 1 base, there was a span of 17 bases. The CDR3 consists of 16 residues. The germline CDR1 and CDR2 sequences are SGHRS and YFSETQ. In nucleotides, the CDR3 is TGCGCCAGCATGGGCGGGGGCCCCATGAGCAATCAGCCCCAGCATTTT. Translated: CASMGGGPMSNQPQHF.

The V gene is TRBV7-6, the J gene TRBJ1-5, with TRBD1 matching 8 bases. Germline V lookup: CDR1 SGHVS, CDR2 FNYEAQ. J lost 5 bases, V lost 5 bases, and 11 bases had no gene match. The CDR3 loop spans 16 amino acids. The DNA of the CDR3 is TGTGCCAGCAGCCTGGGTCCCCGGGACAGGTATCAGCCCCAGCATTTT. Translated, it gives CASSLGPRDRYQPQHF. Based on the CDR3 plus reference TRBV7-6 and TRBJ1-5, the full variable domain is GAGVSQSPRYKVTKRGQDVALRCDPISGHVSLYWYRQALGQGPEFLTYFNYEAQQDKSGLPNDRFSAERPEGSISTLTIQRTEQRDSAMYRCASSLGPRDRYQPQHFGDGTRLSIL.

The chain combines TRBV5-1 with TRBJ2-3; 9 bases match TRBD1. The CDR3 length is 15 residues. Germline lookup yields CDR1 SGHRS and CDR2 YFSETQ. V shed 0 bases, J shed 4 bases, and the junction held 3 bases outside the gene matches. Here the CDR3 DNA reads TGCGCCAGCAGCTTGGAGGGACAGGGTTCAGATACGCAGTATTTT. Its translation is CASSLEGQGSDTQYF.

The chain links TRBV5-5 to TRBJ1-2; D is possibly TRBD1 (5 bases). V was shortened by 4 bases and J by 2 bases, with 18 bases between the two germline ends. Germline CDR1 reads SGHKS; CDR2 reads YYEKEE (reference sequence). The CDR3 runs 16 residues. The DNA of the CDR3 is TGTGCCAGCAGCCTGGGACCAATTCCGGGGAACTATGGCTACACCTTC. Translated, it gives CASSLGPIPGNYGYTF.

The rearrangement links TRBV4-3 to TRBJ2-3, with 8 bases matching TRBD2. The V segment lost 1 base and the J segment 3 bases; nucleotides outside the gene matches: 6. Germline CDR1 reads LGHNA; CDR2 reads YSLEER. There are 16 residues in the CDR3. CDR3 sequence reads: CASSQAAGGPTDTQYF. The CDR3 DNA reads TGCGCCAGCAGCCAAGCGGCGGGGGGCCCTACAGATACGCAGTATTTT.

In this sample, this clone turned up a few times. The J gene is TRBJ2-7, the V gene TRBV6-5; D may be TRBD1 (6 bases). CDR1 and CDR2 from the germline V gene are MNHEY and SVGAGI. The CDR3 totals 14 residues. The ends were cut back, 7 bases at V and 4 bases at J, with 17 bases in the middle. The CDR3 bases are TGTGCCAGCAACGGGACACCGAACTTATACGAGCAGTACTTC. Amino acid sequence: CASNGTPNLYEQYF.

This clone was detected a few times. The J gene is TRBJ2-5, the V gene TRBV15; no reliable D call. V gave up 1 base and J gave up 1 base, with 13 bases separating them. Germline V gene sequence: CDR1 LNHNV, CDR2 YYDKDF (reference sequence). This CDR3 region has 16 residues. The CDR3 DNA sequence: TGTGCCACCAGCAGAGGAGGAGCTAGTTTCCAAGAGACCCAGTACTTC. Translation gives CATSRGGASFQETQYF.

The V gene is TRBV30, the J gene TRBJ2-1, with a tentative D call TRBD2 (5 bases). Germline loops: CDR1 GTSNPN, CDR2 SVGIG (reference sequence). Trimming left V 5 bases short and J 0 bases short, with 8 bases between. The CDR3 totals 13 residues. The CDR3: CAWGAASYNEQFF. CDR3 nucleotide sequence: TGTGCCTGGGGAGCGGCCTCCTACAATGAGCAGTTCTTC.

The chain has TRBV9 and TRBJ1-4, with D uncertain. Trimming removed 0 bases at V and 0 bases at J, with 6 bases between. In germline, CDR1 is SGDLS, CDR2 YYNGEE. The CDR3 spans 15 residues. The CDR3 sequence: CASSVAVATNEKLFF. CDR3 DNA sequence: TGTGCCAGCAGCGTAGCGGTTGCAACTAATGAAAAACTGTTTTTT.

CDR3 loop: CASSVLTGNGYTF. DNA of the CDR3: TGTGCCAGCAGCGTACTGACAGGGAATGGCTACACCTTC. The chain carries TRBV9 and TRBJ1-2; 7 nucleotides match TRBD1. V was pared by 1 base and J by 6 bases, with 3 bases of the junction left unmatched. Germline V CDR1 and CDR2: SGDLS, YYNGEE. This CDR3 spans 13 amino acids.

The chain joins TRBV29-1 to TRBJ2-3, with D possibly TRBD2 on 7 matching bases. Germline CDR1 reads SQVTM; CDR2 reads ANQGSEA. The V end was cut by 4 bases, the J end by 4 bases, with 18 bases between. The CDR3 has 15 amino acids. This chain's CDR3 is CSVGSPAGAADTQYF. CDR3 DNA sequence: TGCAGCGTTGGAAGCCCCGCGGGGGCAGCAGATACGCAGTATTTT.

This chain links TRBV4-2 with TRBJ1-5; 8 bases are a match to TRBD1. Germline V gene lookup returns CDR1 LGHNA and CDR2 YNFKEQ. The CDR3 runs 16 residues. The V segment lost 1 base and the J segment 4 bases; nucleotides outside the gene matches: 6. CDR3: CASSQGQGAGNQPQHF. In nucleotides, the CDR3 is TGTGCCAGCAGCCAAGGGCAGGGGGCAGGTAATCAGCCCCAGCATTTT.

This sequence joins TRBV4-2 and TRBJ2-7; 8 bases agree with TRBD2. CDR3 length equals 16 residues. The germline V gene encodes CDR1 LGHNA and CDR2 YNFKEQ. The junction had 8 bases not matched to a gene; V was cut back by 0 bases and J by 4 bases. CDR3 sequence (DNA): TGTGCCAGCAGCCAAGATCTAACTAGCGGACGGTACGAGCAGTACTTC. Protein sequence: CASSQDLTSGRYEQYF.

The chain employs TRBV27 and TRBJ1-2, with 9 bases fitting TRBD1. The ends lost 5 bases at V and 2 bases at J; junction bases unmatched: 3. The CDR3 totals 14 residues. The germline V gene has CDR1 MNHEY and CDR2 SMNVEV (reference sequence). For the CDR3, the DNA is TGTGCCAGCAGTCGGGACAGGGAGAACTATGGCTACACCTTC. It yields the protein CASSRDRENYGYTF.

V and J are TRBV12-5 and TRBJ2-5; a weak D match, TRBD2 (5 bases). Germline CDR1 reads LGHNT; CDR2 reads FRNRAP. The CDR3 is 15 residues long. The germline V and J ends were trimmed by 5 bases and 3 bases, with 16 bases remaining between them. The CDR3 DNA is TGTGCTAGTGGTCCCCCCGGGGTCTCAAAAGAGACCCAGTACTTC. It translates to CASGPPGVSKETQYF.

The genes are TRBV5-1 and TRBJ2-3, with 9 bases lining up with TRBD2. The CDR3 contains 17 residues. Per the germline V gene, CDR1 is SGHRS and CDR2 is YFSETQ. The trim removed 6 bases at V and 1 base at J, leaving 12 bases unmatched. CDR3 sequence reads: CASTPTGGGAGTDTQYF. DNA of the CDR3: TGCGCCAGCACCCCCACCGGCGGGGGGGCCGGCACAGATACGCAGTATTTT.

The gene calls are TRBV6-1 and TRBJ1-3, with 7 bases aligning to TRBD1. The CDR3 length is 13 residues. The V gene end was trimmed by 6 bases and the J gene end by 5 bases; junction bases not matched to a gene: 4. The germline V gene has CDR1 MNHNS and CDR2 SASEGT. The CDR3 is CASSRQGRNTIYF. CDR3 sequence (DNA): TGTGCCAGCAGCCGACAGGGAAGAAACACCATATATTTT.

The chain is built from TRBV9 and TRBJ1-2, with TRBD1 matching 10 bases. The CDR3 has 14 residues. V dropped 0 bases and J dropped 7; count of bases not matched to a gene: 3. CDR1 and CDR2 (germline): SGDLS, YYNGEE. CDR3 sequence (DNA): TGTGCCAGCAGCGTAGGACAGGGGGCGCCTGGCTACACCTTC. Translated, it gives CASSVGQGAPGYTF. The full variable domain, completed using reference TRBV9 and TRBJ1-2, is DSGVTQTPKHLITATGQRVTLRCSPRSGDLSVYWYQQSLDQGLQFLIQYYNGEERAKGNILERFSAQQFPDLHSELNLSSLELGDSALYFCASSVGQGAPGYTFGSGTRLTVV.

The rearrangement joins TRBV19 to TRBJ1-6; D call uncertain. Trimming cost V 9 bases and J 9 bases, with 18 bases left between them. The CDR3 covers 14 residues. CDR1 LNHDA and CDR2 SQIVND come from the germline V gene (reference sequence). CDR3 DNA: TGTGCCAGGGGTTTCGCGGGCGCCCCTTCACCCCTCCACTTT. Protein sequence: CARGFAGAPSPLHF.

This clone occurred a few times. This rearrangement joins TRBV5-1 to TRBJ2-1, with no clear D. Looked up from germline, CDR1 is SGHRS and CDR2 is YFSETQ. V was pared by 0 bases and J by 5 bases, with 9 bases between. This CDR3 is 14 amino acids long. In nucleotides, the CDR3 is TGCGCCAGCAGCTTGGAACCAGGAAACAATGAGCAGTTCTTC. Amino acids: CASSLEPGNNEQFF.